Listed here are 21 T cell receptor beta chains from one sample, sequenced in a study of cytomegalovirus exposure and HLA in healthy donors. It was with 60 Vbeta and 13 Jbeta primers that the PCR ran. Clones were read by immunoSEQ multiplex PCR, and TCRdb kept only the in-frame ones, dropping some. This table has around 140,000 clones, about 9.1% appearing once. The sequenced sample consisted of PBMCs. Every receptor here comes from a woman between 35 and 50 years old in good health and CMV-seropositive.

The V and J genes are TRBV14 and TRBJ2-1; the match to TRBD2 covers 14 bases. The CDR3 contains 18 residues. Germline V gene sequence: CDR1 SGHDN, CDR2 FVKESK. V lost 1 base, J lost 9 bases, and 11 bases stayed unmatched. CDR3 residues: CASSQGPGTSGGSGEQFF. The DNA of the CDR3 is TGTGCCAGCAGCCAAGGCCCCGGGACTAGCGGGGGATCGGGTGAGCAGTTCTTC.

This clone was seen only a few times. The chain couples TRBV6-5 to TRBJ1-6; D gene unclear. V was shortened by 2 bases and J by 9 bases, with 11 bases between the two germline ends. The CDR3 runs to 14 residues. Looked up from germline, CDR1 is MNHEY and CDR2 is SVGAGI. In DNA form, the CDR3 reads TGTGCCAGCAGTTACGGAGACCTAGGTTCACCCCTCCACTTT. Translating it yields CASSYGDLGSPLHF.

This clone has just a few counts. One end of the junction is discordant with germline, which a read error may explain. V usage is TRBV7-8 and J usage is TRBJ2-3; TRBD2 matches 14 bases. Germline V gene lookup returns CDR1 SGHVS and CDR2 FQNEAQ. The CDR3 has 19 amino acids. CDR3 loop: CASSYRLAGGTSSTDAQYF. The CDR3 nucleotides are TGTGCCAGCAGCTATAGACTAGCGGGGGGGACCTCCAGCACAGATGCGCAGTATTTT.

The CDR3, as DNA: TGTGCCAGCAGCCCGGACAGGAAAACAGATACGCAGTATTTT. This sequence encodes CASSPDRKTDTQYF. The chain carries TRBV5-4 and TRBJ2-3; 7 bases map to TRBD1. Germline V gene data show CDR1 as SGHNT and CDR2 as YYREEE (reference sequence). The CDR3 has 14 residues. J gave up 3 bases and V 4 bases, and 5 bases lay outside the gene matches.

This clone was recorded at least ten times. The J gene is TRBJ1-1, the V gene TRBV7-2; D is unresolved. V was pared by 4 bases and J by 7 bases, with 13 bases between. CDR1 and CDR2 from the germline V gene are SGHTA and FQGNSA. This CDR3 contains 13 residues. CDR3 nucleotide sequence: TGTGCCAGCAGCTCCAGCACCAGAGGTGAAGCTTTCTTT. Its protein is CASSSSTRGEAFF.

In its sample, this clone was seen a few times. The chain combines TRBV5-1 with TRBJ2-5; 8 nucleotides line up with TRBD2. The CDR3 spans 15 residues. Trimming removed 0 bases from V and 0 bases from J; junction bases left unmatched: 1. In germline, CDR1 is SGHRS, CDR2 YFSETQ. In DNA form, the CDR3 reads TGCGCCAGCAGCTTGGGCGGGGGGTACCAAGAGACCCAGTACTTC. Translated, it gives CASSLGGGYQETQYF. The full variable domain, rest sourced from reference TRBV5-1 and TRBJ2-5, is KAGVTQTPRYLIKTRGQQVTLSCSPISGHRSVSWYQQTPGQGLQFLFEYFSETQRNKGNFPGRFSGRQFSNSRSEMNVSTLELGDSALYLCASSLGGGYQETQYFGPGTRLLVL.

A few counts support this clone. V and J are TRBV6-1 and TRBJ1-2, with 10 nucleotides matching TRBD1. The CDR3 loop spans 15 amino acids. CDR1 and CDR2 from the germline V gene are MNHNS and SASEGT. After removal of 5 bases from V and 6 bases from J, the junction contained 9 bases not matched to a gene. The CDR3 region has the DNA TGTGCCAGCAGTCGTCTTGGGACAGGGGCAAATGGCTACACCTTC. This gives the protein CASSRLGTGANGYTF.

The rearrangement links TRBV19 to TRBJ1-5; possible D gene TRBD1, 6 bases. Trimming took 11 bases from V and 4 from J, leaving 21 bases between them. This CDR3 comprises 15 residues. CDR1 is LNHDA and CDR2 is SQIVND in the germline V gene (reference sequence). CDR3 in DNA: TGTGCCGGCGGAGGGAGGGACACGAGGAATCAGCCCCAGCATTTT. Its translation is CAGGGRDTRNQPQHF.

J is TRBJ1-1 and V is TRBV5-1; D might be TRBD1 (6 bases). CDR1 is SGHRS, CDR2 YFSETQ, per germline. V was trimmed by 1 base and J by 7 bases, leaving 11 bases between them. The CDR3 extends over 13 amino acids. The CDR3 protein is CASSLTGQSEAFF. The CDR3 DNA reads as TGCGCCAGCAGCTTGACTGGACAGAGTGAAGCTTTCTTT.

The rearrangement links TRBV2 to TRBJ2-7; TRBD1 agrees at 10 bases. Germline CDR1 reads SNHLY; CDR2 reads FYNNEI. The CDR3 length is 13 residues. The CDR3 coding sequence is TGTGGGGGAGGGACAGGGGTTTCCTACGAGCAGTACTTC. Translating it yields CGGGTGVSYEQYF.

This chain's CDR3 is CASSYGQGTNQPQHF. CDR3 coding DNA: TGTGCCAGCAGTTACGGACAGGGGACCAATCAGCCCCAGCATTTT. The rearrangement uses TRBV6-6 and TRBJ1-5; 9 bases match TRBD1. Germline CDR1 reads MNHNY; CDR2 reads SVGAGI (reference sequence). J gave up 3 bases and V 2 bases, and 2 bases lay outside the gene matches. The CDR3 is 15 residues long.

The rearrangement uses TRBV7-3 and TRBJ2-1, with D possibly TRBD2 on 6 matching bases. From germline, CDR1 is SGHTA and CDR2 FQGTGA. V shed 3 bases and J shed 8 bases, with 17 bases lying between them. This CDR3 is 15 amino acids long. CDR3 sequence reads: CASSFSGGPRDEQFF. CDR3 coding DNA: TGTGCCAGCAGCTTTAGCGGAGGACCACGGGATGAGCAGTTCTTC.

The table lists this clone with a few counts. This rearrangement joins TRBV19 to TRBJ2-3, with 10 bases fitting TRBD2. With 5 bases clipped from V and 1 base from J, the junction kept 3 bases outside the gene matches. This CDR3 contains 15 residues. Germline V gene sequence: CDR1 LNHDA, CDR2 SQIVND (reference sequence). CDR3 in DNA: TGTGCCAGTAGTGCTGGACTAGCGGGCACAGATACGCAGTATTTT. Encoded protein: CASSAGLAGTDTQYF.

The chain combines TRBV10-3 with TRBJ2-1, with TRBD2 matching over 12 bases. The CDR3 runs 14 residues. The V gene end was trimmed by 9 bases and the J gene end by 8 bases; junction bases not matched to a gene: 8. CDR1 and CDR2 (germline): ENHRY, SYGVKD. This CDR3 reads CAMSSGGAPDEQFF. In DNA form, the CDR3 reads TGTGCCATGTCTAGCGGGGGGGCCCCGGATGAGCAGTTCTTC.

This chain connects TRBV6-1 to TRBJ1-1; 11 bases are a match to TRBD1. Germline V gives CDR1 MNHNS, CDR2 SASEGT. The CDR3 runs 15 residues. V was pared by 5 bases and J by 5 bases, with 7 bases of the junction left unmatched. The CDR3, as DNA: TGTGCCAGCAGTCTGCAGGGACAGGGGGAAACTGAAGCTTTCTTT. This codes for CASSLQGQGETEAFF.

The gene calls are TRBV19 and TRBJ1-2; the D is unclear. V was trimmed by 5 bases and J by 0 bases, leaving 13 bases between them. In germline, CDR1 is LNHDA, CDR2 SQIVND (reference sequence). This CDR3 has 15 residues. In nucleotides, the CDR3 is TGTGCCAGTAGTCCCCGAGGTTCCTCTAACTATGGCTACACCTTC. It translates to CASSPRGSSNYGYTF.

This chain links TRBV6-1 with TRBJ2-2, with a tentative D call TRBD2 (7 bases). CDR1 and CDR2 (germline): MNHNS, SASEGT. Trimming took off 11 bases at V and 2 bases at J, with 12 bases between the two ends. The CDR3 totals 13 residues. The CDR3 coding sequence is TGTGCCGGGAGGGGGGTTAACACCGGGGAGCTGTTTTTT. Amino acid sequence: CAGRGVNTGELFF.

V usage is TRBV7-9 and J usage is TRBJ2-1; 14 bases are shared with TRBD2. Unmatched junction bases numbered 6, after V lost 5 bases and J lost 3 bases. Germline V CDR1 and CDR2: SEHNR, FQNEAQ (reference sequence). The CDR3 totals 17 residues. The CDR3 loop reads CASSLGLAGAYYNEQFF. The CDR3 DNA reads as TGTGCCAGCAGCCTGGGACTAGCGGGAGCCTACTACAATGAGCAGTTCTTC.

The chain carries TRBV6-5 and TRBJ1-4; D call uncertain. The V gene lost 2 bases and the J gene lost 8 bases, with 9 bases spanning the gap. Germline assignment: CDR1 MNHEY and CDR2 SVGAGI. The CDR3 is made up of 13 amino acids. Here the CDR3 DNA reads TGTGCCAGCAGTTACACTCTGAGGGAAAAACTGTTTTTT. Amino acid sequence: CASSYTLREKLFF.

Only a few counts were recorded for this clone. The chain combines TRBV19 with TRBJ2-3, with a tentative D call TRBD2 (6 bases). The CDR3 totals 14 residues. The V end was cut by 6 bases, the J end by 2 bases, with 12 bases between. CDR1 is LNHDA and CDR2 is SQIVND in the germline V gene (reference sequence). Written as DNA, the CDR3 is TGTGCCAGTAGCCGGGACTTCTACACAGATACGCAGTATTTT. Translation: CASSRDFYTDTQYF.

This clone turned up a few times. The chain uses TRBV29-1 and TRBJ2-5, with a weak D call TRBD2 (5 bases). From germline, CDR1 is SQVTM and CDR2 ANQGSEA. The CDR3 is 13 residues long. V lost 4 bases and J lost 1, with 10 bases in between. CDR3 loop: CSVVASLQETQYF. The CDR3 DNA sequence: TGCAGCGTTGTTGCTAGCCTCCAAGAGACCCAGTACTTC.